The 8 T cell receptor beta chains in this list originate from one sample, sequenced in a study of T cell changes during pregnancy in multiple sclerosis. Some clones are missing from TCRdb's copy, which holds only in-frame ones; the method was immunoSEQ multiplex PCR. The sample records 50,000 to 65,000 clones, around 91% being singletons. Here the sequenced sample was peripheral blood, taken after pregnancy. The receptor source for this set is a female donor with multiple sclerosis, enrolled in a pregnancy study.

J is TRBJ1-2 and V is TRBV6-1; tentatively, D is TRBD1 (6 bases). This CDR3 has 15 residues. The V end lost 7 bases, the J end lost 8 bases, and 23 bases lay between the germline ends. The germline CDR1 and CDR2 sequences are MNHNS and SASEGT. CDR3 nucleotide sequence: TGTGCCAGCACCCCGACGACAGGCCGCGATGGGGGCTACACCTTC. It encodes CASTPTTGRDGGYTF.

This chain uses TRBV4-1 with TRBJ1-1, with D possibly matching TRBD1 (5 bases). Trimming stripped 4 bases from V and 1 base from J, with 10 bases between. CDR3 size: 14 residues. Germline-derived CDR1 and CDR2 are MGHRA and YSYEKL. The CDR3 here is CASSLRDGNTEAFF. In DNA form, the CDR3 reads TGCGCCAGCAGCCTCAGGGATGGGAACACTGAAGCTTTCTTT.

To note about this clone: The sample carries other DNA sequences with the same CDR3. The J gene is TRBJ2-1, the V gene TRBV5-1, with D perhaps matching TRBD2 (5 bases). V lost 0 bases, J lost 0 bases, and 7 bases lay in between. CDR3 size: 15 residues. Germline values: CDR1 SGHRS, CDR2 YFSETQ. CDR3 DNA sequence: TGCGCCAGCAGCTTGGGGCTAGCCTCCTACAATGAGCAGTTCTTC. This sequence encodes CASSLGLASYNEQFF.

For the CDR3, the DNA is TGTGCCAGCAGTCGGGACAGGGTAACCTACGAGCAGTACTTC. Amino acid sequence: CASSRDRVTYEQYF. The rearrangement links TRBV2 to TRBJ2-7; 9 nucleotides agree with TRBD1. The trim removed 5 bases at V and 2 bases at J, leaving 4 bases unmatched. The germline V gene encodes CDR1 SNHLY and CDR2 FYNNEI. The CDR3 totals 14 residues.

This clone was recorded once. The gene calls are TRBV5-1 and TRBJ1-2; D not resolved. This CDR3 region has 10 residues. With 0 bases removed from V and 9 bases from J, the gap between germline ends came to 3 bases. Germline V gene data show CDR1 as SGHRS and CDR2 as YFSETQ. CDR3 in DNA: TGCGCCAGCAGCTTGGTTAGCTACACCTTC. Translated: CASSLVSYTF. The full variable domain, completed using reference TRBV5-1 and TRBJ1-2, is KAGVTQTPRYLIKTRGQQVTLSCSPISGHRSVSWYQQTPGQGLQFLFEYFSETQRNKGNFPGRFSGRQFSNSRSEMNVSTLELGDSALYLCASSLVSYTFGSGTRLTVV.

The chain is built from TRBV29-1 and TRBJ2-2; 10 nucleotides align to TRBD2. Looked up from germline, CDR1 is SQVTM and CDR2 is ANQGSEA. CDR3 length: 14 residues. V was clipped by 6 bases and J by 5 bases; unmatched bases: 6. As DNA, the CDR3 is TGCAGCGTCCCGGGACTAGCGACTACCGGGGAGCTGTTTTTT. This sequence encodes CSVPGLATTGELFF.

The CDR3 nucleotides read TGTGCCAGCAGTTACTCTATCAGGGGGGCTGGAAACACCATATATTTT. As protein: CASSYSIRGAGNTIYF. V gene TRBV6-6 combines with J gene TRBJ1-3; 7 bases line up with TRBD1. CDR1 and CDR2 from the germline V gene are MNHNY and SVGAGI (reference sequence). The V and J ends lost 0 bases and 2 bases, in that order; junction bases with no gene match: 4. This CDR3 is 16 amino acids long.

The chain is built from TRBV11-2 and TRBJ2-2; weak D call: TRBD1 (5 bases). Germline CDR1 and CDR2: SGHAT and FQNNGV. V lost 5 bases and J lost 4, with 14 bases in between. The CDR3 is 15 residues long. DNA for the CDR3: TGTGCCAGCAGCCGTACACCTCAGGGCACCGGGGAGCTGTTTTTT. Protein sequence: CASSRTPQGTGELFF.